The rows below give T cell receptor beta chains drawn from one sample of a study of neurological immune-mediated disorders. TCRdb reprocessed the 5' RACE reads with MiXCR, giving one entry per CDR3 protein. Here the sample spans about 53,000 distinct CDR3 sequences, about 8% being singletons. What was sequenced was PBMCs. The receptors stem from a woman aged 40 to 55 in good health. CDR3s include the opening cysteine and the closing phenylalanine or tryptophan. D genes are given only for firm matches. Expanded clones get a size class; other rows say once, few or many, or leave the size out.

TRBD1 TRBJ2-3 TRBV7-8 many TGTGCCAGCAGTGTACAGGGGGGCAAAGATACGCAGTATTTT CASSVQGGKDTQYF
. TRBJ2-5 TRBV6-1 many TGTGCCAGCACCGGACAGATCCAAGAGACCCAGTACTTC CASTGQIQETQYF
. TRBJ1-6 TRBV27 many TGTGCCAGCAGTCCGGGTTATAATTCACCCCTCCACTTT CASSPGYNSPLHF
TRBD2 TRBJ2-1 TRBV5-1 many TGCGCCAGCAGCTTGGGGCTAGCGGGAATTCATGAGCAGTTCTTC CASSLGLAGIHEQFF
. TRBJ2-3 TRBV7-2 . TGTGCCAGCAGCCTCGACTGGGCCCTCACAGATACGCAGTATTTT CASSLDWALTDTQYF
. TRBJ1-1 TRBV18 . TGTGCCAGCTCACCACCGGGGGCCACTTTCACTGAAGCTTTCTTT CASSPPGATFTEAFF
. TRBJ2-7 TRBV10-3 many TGTGCCATCAGTGATATCGCCGGGAAGGGGTACGAGCAGTACTTC CAISDIAGKGYEQYF
TRBD2 TRBJ2-5 TRBV7-2 . TGTGCCAGCAGCCCAGGACTAGCGGTTTCGCAAGAGACCCCGTACTTC CASSPGLAVSQETPYF
TRBD1 TRBJ1-1 TRBV20-1 many TGCAGTGCTCCCGAACCGGGACAGGGGCTGAACACTGAAGCTTTCTTT CSAPEPGQGLNTEAFF
TRBD2 TRBJ2-5 TRBV7-3 many TGTGCCAGCAGCCCCTCGGGGGGGGCCAGGGAGACCCAGTACTTC CASSPSGGARETQYF
TRBD1 TRBJ2-1 TRBV4-3 many TGCGCCAGCAGCCAAGAGGCAGGGGGCTCGTACAATGAGCAGTTCTTC CASSQEAGGSYNEQFF
. TRBJ1-5 TRBV15 many TGTGCCACCAGCAGAGATTTTGGGCGAGATAGCAATCAGCCCCAGCATTTT CATSRDFGRDSNQPQHF
TRBD1 TRBJ1-6 TRBV6-2/TRBV6-3 many TGTGCCAGCAGGCCGGGGACAGAGAATTCACCCCTCCACTTT CASRPGTENSPLHF
TRBD1 TRBJ2-2 TRBV5-1 many TGCGCCAGCAGCTCTGACAGGGCCAACACCGGGGAGCTGTTTTTT CASSSDRANTGELFF
. TRBJ2-5 TRBV5-5 many TGTGCCAGCAGCTTGGGTGCCGGCCTCGCCCAGTACTTC CASSLGAGLAQYF
. TRBJ2-5 TRBV7-3 many TGTGCCAGCAGCTCGGGACTGGAAAGTCAAGAGACCCAGTACTTC CASSSGLESQETQYF
TRBD1 TRBJ2-5 TRBV12-3/TRBV12-4 many TGTGCCAGCAGTTTTCAGGGGGCCTTGGAGACCCAGTACTTC CASSFQGALETQYF
TRBD1 TRBJ1-5 TRBV7-2 many TGTGCCAGCAGCTCCCAAATAGGGGGCGGACGTCAGCCCCAGCATTTT CASSSQIGGGRQPQHF
. TRBJ2-3 TRBV12-3/TRBV12-4 few TGTGCCAGCAGTTTATACAGGGCCGACACAGATACGCAGTATTTT CASSLYRADTDTQYF
TRBD1 TRBJ2-7 TRBV11-2 many TGTGCCAGCAGCCCGGGACAGGGGGCCTACGAGCAGTACTTC CASSPGQGAYEQYF
TRBD2 TRBJ2-1 TRBV7-3 many TGTGCCAGCTCCTCAGCGGGAGAATGGGATGAGCAGTTCTTC CASSSAGEWDEQFF
TRBD1 TRBJ1-6 TRBV19 few TGTGCCAGTACCCCCCTGGGGACAGGGGACTCACCCCTCCACTTT CASTPLGTGDSPLHF
. TRBJ1-3 TRBV25-1 many TGTGCCAGCAGTGAAACGGTCGGGAGAACCTCTGGAAACACCATATATTTT CASSETVGRTSGNTIYF
. TRBJ2-3 TRBV29-1 many TGCAGCGTGGCACCGGGACCGAACACAGATACGCAGTATTTT CSVAPGPNTDTQYF
. TRBJ2-3 TRBV7-2 many TGTGCCAGCAGCTTAGTGTCGGGCGGGGGCACAGATACGCAGTATTTT CASSLVSGGGTDTQYF
. TRBJ1-2 TRBV4-3 many TGCGCCAGCAGCCAAGGCGAAGCCCCTAGGGGCTACACCTTC CASSQGEAPRGYTF
TRBD1 TRBJ1-4 TRBV20-1 many TGCAGTGCTATTGACAGGGAAAACCAAAAACTGTTTTTT CSAIDRENQKLFF
. TRBJ1-2 TRBV6-1 many TGTGCCAGCAGTGAAGTAGGGGGGGTTTATTATGGCTACACCTTC CASSEVGGVYYGYTF
. TRBJ1-2 TRBV6-4 many TGTGCCAGCAGTTATAACGCGGGGGGGTATGGCTACACCTTC CASSYNAGGYGYTF
. TRBJ1-2 TRBV25-1 many TGTGCCAGCAGTACACCCAACTATGGCTACACCTTC CASSTPNYGYTF
. TRBJ1-5 TRBV12-3/TRBV12-4 many TGTGCCAGCAGCCCCGGGGGCAATCAGCCCCAGCATTTT CASSPGGNQPQHF
. TRBJ2-1 TRBV18 many TGTGCCAGCTCACCGATTCTTACAGATGAGCAGTTCTTC CASSPILTDEQFF
. TRBJ1-6 TRBV3-1 few TGTGCCAGCAGCCAAACGGTTTACAATTCACCCCTCCACTTT CASSQTVYNSPLHF
TRBD1 TRBJ2-1 TRBV7-3 many TGTGCCAGCAGCGCGGGACAGGGGTTCAATGAGCAGTTCTTC CASSAGQGFNEQFF
. TRBJ1-1 TRBV6-5 many TGTGCCAGCAGTTACGGGGGACACACTGAAGCTTTCTTT CASSYGGHTEAFF
. TRBJ1-2 TRBV6-5 many TGTGCCAGCAGTTACTATAGGGGGGACTATGGCTACACCTTC CASSYYRGDYGYTF